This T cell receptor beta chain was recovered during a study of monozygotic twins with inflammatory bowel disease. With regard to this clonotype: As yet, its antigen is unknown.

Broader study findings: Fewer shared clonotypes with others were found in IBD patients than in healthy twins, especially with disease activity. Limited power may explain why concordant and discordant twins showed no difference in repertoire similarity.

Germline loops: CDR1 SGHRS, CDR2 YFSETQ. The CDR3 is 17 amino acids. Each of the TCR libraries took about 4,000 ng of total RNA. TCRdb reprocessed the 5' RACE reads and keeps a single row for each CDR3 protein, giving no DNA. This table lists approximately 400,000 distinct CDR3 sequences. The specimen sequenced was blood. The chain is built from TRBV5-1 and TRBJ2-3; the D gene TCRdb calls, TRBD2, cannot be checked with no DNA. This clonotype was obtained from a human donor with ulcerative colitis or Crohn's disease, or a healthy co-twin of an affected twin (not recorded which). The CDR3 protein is CASSPEGQARGTDTQYF.